A single sample gave rise to the 29 T cell receptor beta chains below, sequenced in a study of T cell clonotyping in hematopoietic cell transplantation. Some clones are missing from TCRdb's copy, which holds only in-frame ones; the method was immunoSEQ multiplex PCR. Of several thousand clones in the sample, about four fifths were seen once. Here the sequenced sample was peripheral blood mononuclear cells, taken 180 days after allogeneic stem cell transplant. These receptors were collected from a female patient aged 45-65 years who had an allogeneic stem cell transplant from an unrelated donor, so the T cells may come from the graft donor. Some clones in this sample may be carry-over from other donors' samples.

This clone was counted only a few times. The gene calls are TRBV29-1 and TRBJ2-5, with D perhaps given as TRBD1 or TRBD2 (5 bases each). The germline CDR1 and CDR2 sequences are SQVTM and ANQGSEA. The CDR3 is 11 residues long. V lost 6 bases and J 3 bases, leaving 8 bases between the germline ends. The CDR3 protein is CSVWGKETQYF. Written as DNA, the CDR3 is TGCAGCGTGTGGGGGAAAGAGACCCAGTACTTC.

The chain is built from TRBV6-6 and TRBJ1-6; D not certain. The CDR3 length is 16 residues. V lost 6 bases to trimming and J lost 4 bases, with 16 bases between them. Germline CDR1 and CDR2: MNHNY and SVGAGI (reference sequence). The CDR3 DNA follows: TGTGCCAGCAGCCGCGAGGGAGCGGGATATAATTCACCCCTCCACTTT. Its protein product is CASSREGAGYNSPLHF.

To note about this clone: At one boundary the junction diverges from the germline segment, which might be a read error. The chain recombines TRBV19 with TRBJ1-1, with 11 bases aligning to TRBD1. The germline V gene encodes CDR1 LNHDA and CDR2 SQIVND (reference sequence). CDR3 size: 15 residues. The CDR3 DNA sequence: TGTGCCAGTAGTGGACAGGGGGCAGGGGACACTGAAGCTTTCTTC. As protein: CASSGQGAGDTEAFF.

This chain joins TRBV27 and TRBJ1-5, with a weak D call TRBD1 (6 bases). CDR1 and CDR2 (germline): MNHEY, SMNVEV (reference sequence). V lost 8 bases and J 2 bases, leaving 16 bases between the germline ends. The CDR3 contains 15 residues. CDR3 amino acids: CASRPTGNGNQPQHF. The CDR3 DNA is TGTGCCAGCCGCCCAACAGGGAACGGCAATCAGCCCCAGCATTTT.

This clone was found once. This chain connects TRBV6-4 to TRBJ2-2; the D is unclear. The V gene lost 2 bases and the J gene lost 3 bases, with 4 bases spanning the gap. Germline CDR1 reads MRHNA; CDR2 reads SNTAGT. The length of the CDR3 is 13 residues. CDR3 nucleotides: TGTGCCAGCAGTGACACAGACACCGGGGAGCTGTTTTTT. It is translated as CASSDTDTGELFF.

The chain uses TRBV6-5 and TRBJ1-2; 9 bases line up with TRBD1. The CDR3 is made up of 14 amino acids. Germline V gives CDR1 MNHEY, CDR2 SVGAGI. Trimming removed 6 bases from V and 7 bases from J; junction bases left unmatched: 9. As DNA, the CDR3 is TGTGCCAGCAGGGGGGGACAGGGAAAAGTTGGCTACACCTTC. The encoded protein is CASRGGQGKVGYTF.

CDR3: CASSLNPLPQHF. CDR3 bases: TGTGCCAGCAGCTTGAACCCCCTCCCCCAGCATTTT. This rearrangement joins TRBV7-2 to TRBJ1-5; D remains ambiguous. V dropped 3 bases and J dropped 10 bases, with 10 bases sitting between them. The germline V gene encodes CDR1 SGHTA and CDR2 FQGNSA. CDR3 length equals 12 residues.

V gene TRBV7-8 combines with J gene TRBJ2-1, with 10 nucleotides matching TRBD2. Germline CDR1 SGHVS, CDR2 FQNEAQ. V gave up 2 bases and J gave up 5 bases; unmatched junction bases: 12. This CDR3 region has 18 residues. The CDR3 sequence is CASSLPAGASGSDNEQFF. CDR3 sequence (DNA): TGTGCCAGCAGCTTACCCGCCGGAGCTAGCGGGAGTGACAATGAGCAGTTCTTC.

V and J are TRBV7-6 and TRBJ2-1; a weak D match, TRBD1 (6 bases). Trimming stripped 2 bases from V and 7 bases from J, with 9 bases between. Germline assignment: CDR1 SGHVS and CDR2 FNYEAQ. This CDR3 has 13 residues. The CDR3, as DNA: TGTGCCAGCAGCTTAAGGACAGAAAATGAGCAGTTCTTC. Translated: CASSLRTENEQFF.

This clone was counted once. The V gene is TRBV30, the J gene TRBJ2-7; D is possibly TRBD2 (7 bases). CDR1 is GTSNPN and CDR2 is SVGIG in the germline V gene (reference sequence). The V end lost 4 bases, the J end lost 4 bases, and 14 bases lay between the germline ends. This CDR3 is built from 13 residues. In nucleotides, the CDR3 is TGTGCCTGGACCGGGGGGCGCGGATACGAGCAGTACTTC. Encoded protein: CAWTGGRGYEQYF.

The chain recombines TRBV2 with TRBJ2-3; D perhaps matches TRBD1 (6 bases). Germline assignment: CDR1 SNHLY and CDR2 FYNNEI. The ends were cut back, 3 bases at V and 6 bases at J, with 7 bases in the middle. The CDR3 runs 12 residues. As DNA, the CDR3 is TGTGCCAGCAGTGACGACAGGGATACGCAGTATTTT. Amino acid sequence: CASSDDRDTQYF.

This clone occurred a few times. This chain joins TRBV30 and TRBJ1-5; maybe TRBD1 (6 bases). Looked up from germline, CDR1 is GTSNPN and CDR2 is SVGIG (reference sequence). The CDR3 extends over 13 amino acids. V dropped 2 bases and J dropped 2 bases, with 7 bases sitting between them. For the CDR3, the DNA is TGTGCCTGGAGTTCAGGGGGCAATCAGCCCCAGCATTTT. Translated: CAWSSGGNQPQHF.

This chain uses TRBV28 with TRBJ1-1; no clear D. The V gene lost 3 bases and the J gene lost 5 bases, with 7 bases spanning the gap. Germline values: CDR1 MDHEN, CDR2 SYDVKM. The CDR3 covers 12 residues. CDR3 DNA sequence: TGTGCCAGCAGTTTGTTGCGTACTGAAGCTTTCTTT. It specifies CASSLLRTEAFF.

The chain is built from TRBV5-4 and TRBJ2-7; 7 positions match TRBD2. CDR1 and CDR2 from the germline V gene are SGHNT and YYREEE (reference sequence). J lost 2 bases, V lost 3 bases, and 2 bases had no gene match. This CDR3 has 13 amino acids. The CDR3 coding sequence is TGTGCCAGCAGCTACGGGAGGACCTACGAGCAGTACTTC. Amino acid sequence: CASSYGRTYEQYF.

CDR3 region: CASSLEAGGAETQYF. DNA of the CDR3: TGTGCCAGCAGCTTGGAAGCGGGAGGAGCTGAGACCCAGTACTTC. V is TRBV5-4 and J is TRBJ2-5, with 9 bases matching TRBD2. This CDR3 region has 15 residues. Germline V gives CDR1 SGHNT, CDR2 YYREEE (reference sequence). V was clipped by 0 bases and J by 5 bases; unmatched bases: 5.

The J gene is TRBJ1-4, the V gene TRBV5-1, with 11 nucleotides matching TRBD1. Germline assignment: CDR1 SGHRS and CDR2 YFSETQ. V lost 4 bases to trimming and J lost 6 bases; unmatched junction nucleotides: 8. The CDR3 is 16 amino acids. The CDR3 DNA sequence: TGCGCCAGCAGCCCTGGACAGGGGGCAGGGTATGAAAAACTGTTTTTT. Translated: CASSPGQGAGYEKLFF.

J is TRBJ2-3 and V is TRBV11-3; D remains unclear. Looked up from germline, CDR1 is SGHNT and CDR2 is YENEEA. The V end was cut by 0 bases, the J end by 2 bases, with 9 bases between. The CDR3 has 15 amino acids. This CDR3 reads CASSLDQWATDTQYF. CDR3 coding DNA: TGTGCCAGCAGCTTAGATCAGTGGGCCACAGATACGCAGTATTTT. Together with reference TRBV11-3 and TRBJ2-3, the CDR3 gives the full variable domain: EAGVVQSPRYKIIEKKQPVAFWCNPISGHNTLYWYLQNLGQGPELLIRYENEEAVDDSQLPKDRFSAERLKGVDSTLKIQPAELGDSAVYLCASSLDQWATDTQYFGPGTRLTVL.

The CDR3, as DNA: TGTGCCAGCAGTACAGGGGCTGGAAACACCATATATTTT. Translated: CASSTGAGNTIYF. The chain recombines TRBV4-2 with TRBJ1-3; 7 bases match TRBD1. Losses at the gene ends were 6 bases for V and 2 bases for J; bases not matched to a gene: 1. The germline V gene has CDR1 LGHNA and CDR2 YNFKEQ. The CDR3 covers 13 residues.

The genes are TRBV7-3 and TRBJ2-1; unclear D gene. V lost 4 bases to trimming and J lost 5 bases, with 6 bases between them. Germline CDR1 is SGHTA and CDR2 is FQGTGA. CDR3 length equals 12 residues. CDR3 in amino acids: CASSYGNNEQFF. The CDR3 DNA is TGTGCCAGCAGCTACGGTAACAATGAGCAGTTCTTC.

CDR3 nucleotide sequence: TGTGCCAGCAGCCAAGATTTCCGAGTCTACGAGCAGTACTTC. Translated: CASSQDFRVYEQYF. The V call is TRBV4-2, the J call TRBJ2-7; no clear D gene. The ends were cut back, 0 bases at V and 3 bases at J, with 9 bases in the middle. CDR3 length: 14 residues. CDR1 is LGHNA, CDR2 YNFKEQ, per germline.

This clone was recorded once. This chain connects TRBV7-2 to TRBJ2-5; 13 nucleotides line up with TRBD2. Per the germline V gene, CDR1 is SGHTA and CDR2 is FQGNSA. J was trimmed by 5 bases and V by 4 bases; bases with no gene match: 10. This CDR3 spans 17 amino acids. The CDR3 sequence is CASSSGLAGDYLETQYF. CDR3 nucleotides: TGTGCCAGCAGCTCCGGACTAGCGGGAGATTATTTGGAGACCCAGTACTTC.

The chain combines TRBV2 with TRBJ1-1; tentatively, D is TRBD1 (5 bases). The CDR3 extends over 17 amino acids. Trimming took 6 bases from V and 1 from J, leaving 21 bases between them. CDR1 is SNHLY and CDR2 is FYNNEI in the germline V gene. Here the CDR3 DNA reads TGTGCCAGCAGCGTTGGCTTTGGGGGAGAGGGGAACACTGAAGCTTTCTTT. This codes for CASSVGFGGEGNTEAFF.

This clone occurred once. The chain couples TRBV7-2 to TRBJ1-2; D is perhaps TRBD1 (6 bases). CDR1 is SGHTA and CDR2 is FQGNSA in the germline V gene. Trimming left V 5 bases short and J 5 bases short, with 18 bases between. The CDR3 spans 15 residues. The CDR3 DNA follows: TGTGCCAGCAGCCCACAACAGGGCCTCGGGTATGGCTACACCTTC. Translated: CASSPQQGLGYGYTF.

V and J are TRBV6-6 and TRBJ2-7, with TRBD1 identical over 9 bases. The CDR3 runs 14 residues. V lost 7 bases and J lost 7; bases outside the gene matches: 11. CDR1 is MNHNY, CDR2 SVGAGI, per germline (reference sequence). CDR3 region: CASTPGTGRKEQYF. The CDR3 DNA sequence: TGTGCCAGCACCCCGGGGACAGGGCGAAAGGAGCAGTACTTC.

The chain combines TRBV7-8 with TRBJ2-1, with 16 bases matching TRBD2. The CDR3 contains 18 residues. Germline CDR1 is SGHVS and CDR2 is FQNEAQ. V lost 5 bases, J lost 9 bases, and 13 bases stayed unmatched. CDR3 nucleotides: TGTGCCAGCAGCATGGGACTAGCGGGGGGGCGGTTATCAGTTGAGCAGTTCTTC. This gives the protein CASSMGLAGGRLSVEQFF. The complete variable domain, with remaining parts taken from reference TRBV7-8 and TRBJ2-1, reads GAGVSQSPRYKVAKRGQDVALRCDPISGHVSLFWYQQALGQGPEFLTYFQNEAQLDKSGLPSDRFFAERPEGSVSTLKIQRTQQEDSAVYLCASSMGLAGGRLSVEQFFGPGTRLTVL.

The chain combines TRBV6-5 with TRBJ1-2, with TRBD1 matching over 7 bases. The CDR3 totals 13 residues. Germline loops: CDR1 MNHEY, CDR2 SVGAGI. Germline trimming cut 2 bases from V and 6 bases from J; bases unmatched to any gene: 3. The CDR3 is CASSYVTGNGYTF. The CDR3 DNA reads TGTGCCAGCAGTTACGTGACAGGGAATGGCTACACCTTC.

V usage is TRBV4-3 and J usage is TRBJ2-7, with 11 bases matching TRBD1. With V trimmed by 3 bases and J by 4 bases, 8 bases remained unmatched. Germline V CDR1 and CDR2: LGHNA, YSLEER. The CDR3 contains 16 residues. The CDR3 loop is CASSQRAGTGGYEQYF. As DNA, the CDR3 is TGCGCCAGCAGCCAGAGGGCCGGGACAGGGGGATACGAGCAGTACTTC.

The CDR3 region is CASNRLGSSGNTIYF. The CDR3 DNA sequence: TGTGCCAGCAATCGTCTGGGAAGCTCTGGAAACACCATATATTTT. The chain carries TRBV9 and TRBJ1-3; D is ambiguous. The CDR3 length is 15 residues. V shed 6 bases and J shed 0 bases, with 13 bases lying between them. CDR1 is SGDLS, CDR2 YYNGEE, per germline. The full variable domain, its missing parts supplied by reference TRBV9 and TRBJ1-3, is DSGVTQTPKHLITATGQRVTLRCSPRSGDLSVYWYQQSLDQGLQFLIQYYNGEERAKGNILERFSAQQFPDLHSELNLSSLELGDSALYFCASNRLGSSGNTIYFGEGSWLTVV.

J is TRBJ2-2 and V is TRBV2; D is possibly TRBD1 (6 bases). V gave up 7 bases and J gave up 2 bases, with 17 bases separating them. This CDR3 is 16 amino acids long. From germline, CDR1 is SNHLY and CDR2 FYNNEI. This CDR3 is CASTPEGQTNTGELFF. In nucleotides, the CDR3 is TGTGCCAGCACTCCCGAGGGACAAACTAACACCGGGGAGCTGTTTTTT.